The clone carrying this T cell receptor (beta chain) has a count of ten or more. This CDR3 contains 13 residues. V was cut by 4 bases and J by 0 bases, with 7 bases left in between. Germline loops: CDR1 MNHEY, CDR2 SVGEGT. The data originate from a study of T cells in Graves' hyperthyroidism and ophthalmopathy. Amplified regions were TCR beta CDR3 sequences from RNA transcripts. First-round RT-PCR targeting the TCR CDR3 was performed with the HTBI primer set. TCRdb processed the multiplex PCR reads anew with MiXCR; each CDR3 protein has one entry. The profile shows 650,000 to 750,000 distinct CDR3 sequences, roughly 15% of them singletons.

The chain uses TRBV6-2 or TRBV6-3 and TRBJ2-7; D gene ambiguous. The sequence derives from a woman aged 18-30 years with Graves' hyperthyroidism. Sequencing was carried out using blood. The CDR3 DNA is TGTGCCAGCAGTTCAGAGAGCTCCTACGAGCAGTACTTC. Its translation: CASSSESSYEQYF.